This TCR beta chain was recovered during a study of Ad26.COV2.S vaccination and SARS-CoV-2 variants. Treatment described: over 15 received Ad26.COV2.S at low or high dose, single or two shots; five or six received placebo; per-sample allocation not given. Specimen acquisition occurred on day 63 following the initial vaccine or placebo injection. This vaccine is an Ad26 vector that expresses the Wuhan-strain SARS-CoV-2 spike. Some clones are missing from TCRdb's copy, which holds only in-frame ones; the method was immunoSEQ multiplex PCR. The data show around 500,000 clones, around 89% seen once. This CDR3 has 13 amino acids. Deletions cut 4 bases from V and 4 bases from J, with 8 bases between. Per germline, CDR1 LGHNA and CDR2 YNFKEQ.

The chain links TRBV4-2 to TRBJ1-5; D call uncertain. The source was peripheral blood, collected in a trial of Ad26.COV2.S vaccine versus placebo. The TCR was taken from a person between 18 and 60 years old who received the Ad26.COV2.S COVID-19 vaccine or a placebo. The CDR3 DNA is TGTGCCAGCAGCCCGGGCTTTAATCAGCCCCAGCATTTT. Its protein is CASSPGFNQPQHF.